Shown below are 30 T cell receptor beta chains from a single sample sequenced in a study of control samples from healthy donors and cancer patients. Only in-frame clones appear in the TCRdb table, and some are missing; sequencing was by immunoSEQ multiplex PCR. The top ten clones hold more than 2.5% of a sample with 100,000 to 150,000 clones, about 88% of them seen once. The material sequenced was blood. The receptors were sampled from a man aged 50 to 60 in good health.

The chain couples TRBV5-4 to TRBJ1-1; D not certain. V dropped 0 bases and J dropped 4 bases, with 7 bases sitting between them. Germline V gene data show CDR1 as SGHNT and CDR2 as YYREEE (reference sequence). This CDR3 spans 13 amino acids. The CDR3 bases are TGTGCCAGCAGCTTGGGTGAGCTCACTGAAGCTTTCTTT. The encoded protein is CASSLGELTEAFF.

This clone was detected once. J is TRBJ2-7 and V is TRBV3-1 (or the pseudogene TRBV3-2), with 8 bases aligning to TRBD1. The CDR3 length is 14 residues. Looked up from germline, CDR1 is LGHDT and CDR2 is YNNKEL (reference sequence). With 5 bases clipped from V and 4 bases from J, the junction kept 7 bases outside the gene matches. CDR3 DNA: TGTGCCAGCAGCGCCGGACAGGGTATGTACGAGCAGTACTTC. Residues: CASSAGQGMYEQYF.

The J gene is TRBJ2-1, the V gene TRBV5-6, with a weak D call TRBD1 (6 bases). This CDR3 contains 14 residues. Germline V gene sequence: CDR1 SGHDT, CDR2 YYEEEE. Trimming shortened V by 2 bases and J by 3 bases, and 9 bases separated the two germline ends. CDR3 coding DNA: TGTGCCAGCAGCTTCTTGGACAGCTACAATGAGCAGTTCTTC. Translating it yields CASSFLDSYNEQFF.

The V and J genes are TRBV12-3 or TRBV12-4 and TRBJ1-1; D is unresolved. CDR3 length: 13 residues. V lost 7 bases, J lost 1 base, and 10 bases lay in between. The DNA of the CDR3 is TGTGCCAGCACCACCACACAGAACACTGAAGCTTTCTTT. Amino acid sequence: CASTTTQNTEAFF.

V gene TRBV10-2 combines with J gene TRBJ1-6, with D possibly being TRBD1 (6 bases). The CDR3 consists of 15 residues. Germline V lookup: CDR1 WSHSY, CDR2 SAAADI. The germline V and J ends were trimmed by 3 bases and 7 bases, with 13 bases remaining between them. CDR3 in DNA: TGCGCCAGCAGTGATTCGGGGGGCGAAAATTCACCCCTCCACTTT. Amino acids: CASSDSGGENSPLHF.

The rearrangement links TRBV9 to TRBJ1-2; 11 bases line up with TRBD1. Germline CDR1 and CDR2: SGDLS and YYNGEE. Losses at the gene ends were 6 bases for V and 6 bases for J; bases not matched to a gene: 19. The CDR3 has 18 residues. The CDR3 loop reads CASTLSRDRGNQLDGYTF. In DNA form, the CDR3 reads TGTGCCAGCACCCTAAGCCGGGACAGGGGGAATCAGTTGGATGGCTACACCTTC.

The table lists this clone with a count of one. The CDR3 is CASSWGRGSETQYF. The DNA for the CDR3 is TGTGCCAGCAGCTGGGGGAGGGGTTCGGAGACCCAGTACTTC. This chain connects TRBV5-6 to TRBJ2-5; 7 nucleotides line up with TRBD2. In germline, CDR1 is SGHDT, CDR2 YYEEEE. The CDR3 spans 14 residues. With 3 bases clipped from V and 5 bases from J, the junction kept 7 bases outside the gene matches.

The chain is built from TRBV7-9 and TRBJ2-5, with D tentatively TRBD1 (6 bases). The V gene lost 0 bases and the J gene lost 9 bases, with 14 bases spanning the gap. CDR1 and CDR2 (germline): SEHNR, FQNEAQ (reference sequence). This CDR3 is built from 14 residues. CDR3 residues: CASSLAGAKRSQYF. Written as DNA, the CDR3 is TGTGCCAGCAGCTTAGCGGGGGCCAAGAGATCCCAGTACTTC.

The chain is built from TRBV6-2 or TRBV6-3 and TRBJ1-5; D might be TRBD1 (6 bases). There are 14 residues in the CDR3. Germline CDR1 is MNHEY and CDR2 is SVGEGT. Trimming removed 5 bases from V and 0 bases from J, with 8 bases in between. CDR3 nucleotides: TGTGCCAGCAGTGGGACAAATAGCAATCAGCCCCAGCATTTT. It specifies CASSGTNSNQPQHF.

The chain recombines TRBV25-1 with TRBJ1-1; unclear D gene. Per germline, CDR1 MGHDK and CDR2 SYGVNS. This CDR3 has 12 amino acids. The V and J ends lost 0 bases and 5 bases respectively, with 4 bases between them. The CDR3 sequence is CASSEYGTEAFF. For the CDR3, the DNA is TGTGCCAGCAGTGAATATGGGACTGAAGCTTTCTTT.

J is TRBJ2-2 and V is TRBV6-5; tentatively, D is TRBD1 (5 bases). CDR1 and CDR2 (germline): MNHEY, SVGAGI. The V gene lost 5 bases and the J gene lost 2 bases, with 9 bases spanning the gap. CDR3 length: 14 residues. In nucleotides, the CDR3 is TGTGCCAGCAGTAGGGGTACCAACACCGGGGAGCTGTTTTTT. Translation gives CASSRGTNTGELFF.

This clone was seen a few times. This sequence joins TRBV28 and TRBJ2-1; D may correspond to TRBD1 or TRBD2 (5 bases each). This CDR3 comprises 17 residues. Trimming cost V 6 bases and J 1 base, with 19 bases left between them. Germline-derived CDR1 and CDR2 are MDHEN and SYDVKM. The CDR3 bases are TGTGCCAGCAGCCGTACCCCGGGACCCAATTCCTACAATGAGCAGTTCTTC. This translates into CASSRTPGPNSYNEQFF.

The chain recombines TRBV6-4 with TRBJ2-2; 8 bases match TRBD1. The CDR3 totals 14 residues. Germline V CDR1 and CDR2: MRHNA, SNTAGT. Unmatched junction bases numbered 3, after V lost 3 bases and J lost 6 bases. CDR3: CASSDQQGAGELFF. In DNA form, the CDR3 reads TGTGCCAGCAGTGATCAACAGGGGGCCGGGGAGCTGTTTTTT.

The chain couples TRBV29-1 to TRBJ1-3; TRBD1 might be the D (5 bases). The CDR3 covers 13 residues. The germline V and J ends were trimmed by 6 bases and 0 bases, with 9 bases remaining between them. The germline CDR1 and CDR2 sequences are SQVTM and ANQGSEA. The CDR3 DNA is TGCAGCGTCGGGGACCTCTCTGGAAACACCATATATTTT. It translates to CSVGDLSGNTIYF.

J is TRBJ2-1 and V is TRBV5-1, with D unclear. CDR1 and CDR2 (germline): SGHRS, YFSETQ. With 3 bases removed from V and 0 bases from J, the gap between germline ends came to 10 bases. This CDR3 has 15 amino acids. The CDR3 sequence: CASSSLRSSYNEQFF. In DNA form, the CDR3 reads TGCGCCAGCAGCTCCCTGAGGAGCTCCTACAATGAGCAGTTCTTC.

The chain links TRBV6-5 to TRBJ1-5, with a tentative D call TRBD1 (5 bases). The CDR3 extends over 14 amino acids. Trimming cost V 8 bases and J 0 bases, with 11 bases left between them. Germline V gene sequence: CDR1 MNHEY, CDR2 SVGAGI. This chain's CDR3 is CASQDIRSNQPQHF. For the CDR3, the DNA is TGTGCCAGCCAGGACATCCGTAGCAATCAGCCCCAGCATTTT.

The chain links TRBV19 to TRBJ2-1, with D possibly TRBD2 on 5 matching bases. CDR1 is LNHDA, CDR2 SQIVND, per germline (reference sequence). The ends were cut back, 8 bases at V and 3 bases at J, with 11 bases in the middle. The CDR3 contains 13 residues. DNA for the CDR3: TGTGCCAGTGGAGATGGACTCTACAATGAGCAGTTCTTC. Translation gives CASGDGLYNEQFF.

The chain carries TRBV11-2 and TRBJ2-7; perhaps TRBD2 as D (5 bases). CDR3 length: 15 amino acids. Between the trimmed V and J ends, which lost 0 bases and 5 bases, there was a span of 14 bases. Germline V CDR1 and CDR2: SGHAT, FQNNGV. The CDR3 region has the DNA TGTGCCAGCAGCTTAGATCGAGGGCAGGCCCACGAGCAGTACTTC. Amino acid sequence: CASSLDRGQAHEQYF. Full variable domain (remainder filled in from reference TRBV11-2 and TRBJ2-7): EAGVAQSPRYKIIEKRQSVAFWCNPISGHATLYWYQQILGQGPKLLIQFQNNGVVDDSQLPKDRFSAERLKGVDSTLKIQPAKLEDSAVYLCASSLDRGQAHEQYFGPGTRLTVT.

Comment on this clone: The junction does not match germline at one end; this may be a read error. The chain has TRBV7-7 and TRBJ2-2; 8 positions match TRBD1. CDR1 is SSHAT, CDR2 FNYEAQ, per germline (reference sequence). CDR3 length: 15 residues. The CDR3 sequence: CASSLRTGYTGELFF. The CDR3 nucleotides are TGTGCTAGCAGCCTTCGGACAGGGTATACCGGGGAGCTGTTTTTT. Based on the CDR3 plus reference TRBV7-7 and TRBJ2-2, the full variable domain is GAGVSQSPRYKVTKRGQDVTLRCDPISSHATLYWYQQALGQGPEFLTYFNYEAQPDKSGLPSDRFSAERPEGSISTLTIQRTEQRDSAMYRCASSLRTGYTGELFFGEGSRLTVL.

The genes are TRBV11-1 and TRBJ2-3, with 9 bases identical to TRBD2. Per germline, CDR1 SGHAT and CDR2 FQDESV (reference sequence). The trim removed 3 bases at V and 5 bases at J, leaving 6 bases unmatched. This CDR3 comprises 15 residues. CDR3 nucleotides: TGTGCCAGCAGCTTTCTACTAGCGGGTAAAGATACGCAGTATTTT. It encodes CASSFLLAGKDTQYF.

The rearrangement links TRBV2 to TRBJ1-4; 7 bases map to TRBD1. V was pared by 3 bases and J by 7 bases, with 2 bases of the junction left unmatched. This CDR3 region has 13 residues. Germline lookup yields CDR1 SNHLY and CDR2 FYNNEI. In nucleotides, the CDR3 is TGTGCCAGCAGTGATCAGGGGGGTGAAAAACTGTTTTTT. It yields the protein CASSDQGGEKLFF.

This sequence joins TRBV30 and TRBJ2-7; D remains ambiguous. The V end lost 2 bases, the J end lost 2 bases, and 10 bases lay between the germline ends. Germline V gives CDR1 GTSNPN, CDR2 SVGIG (reference sequence). The CDR3 consists of 13 residues. The CDR3 bases are TGTGCCTGGAGTTGGCGGATGACCTACGAGCAGTACTTC. Its translation: CAWSWRMTYEQYF.

This chain joins TRBV9 and TRBJ2-3; TRBD1 agrees at 7 bases. Germline V gene lookup returns CDR1 SGDLS and CDR2 YYNGEE. J was trimmed by 3 bases and V by 5 bases; bases with no gene match: 9. This CDR3 region has 15 residues. The CDR3 region is CASSPWGQLTDTQYF. CDR3 sequence (DNA): TGTGCCAGCAGTCCCTGGGGACAGTTAACAGATACGCAGTATTTT.

The rearrangement links TRBV3-1 (or the pseudogene TRBV3-2) to TRBJ1-6; possibly TRBD1 for D (5 bases). Germline-derived CDR1 and CDR2 are LGHDT and YNNKEL (reference sequence). This CDR3 has 14 amino acids. Trimming pared 4 bases from V and 9 bases from J, leaving 13 bases between. This chain's CDR3 is CASSPRDLGSPLHF. In DNA form, the CDR3 reads TGTGCCAGCAGCCCCCGGGACCTAGGTTCACCCCTCCACTTT.

The V and J genes are TRBV7-9 and TRBJ2-5, with D possibly matching TRBD2 (5 bases). The CDR3 runs to 13 residues. Per the germline V gene, CDR1 is SEHNR and CDR2 is FQNEAQ (reference sequence). With 6 bases removed from V and 0 bases from J, the gap between germline ends came to 8 bases. The CDR3 reads CASRAGNQETQYF. The CDR3 coding sequence is TGTGCCAGCAGGGCCGGGAACCAAGAGACCCAGTACTTC.

The J gene is TRBJ1-2, the V gene TRBV30; D is unresolved. Germline-derived CDR1 and CDR2 are GTSNPN and SVGIG (reference sequence). Deletions cut 5 bases from V and 11 bases from J, with 15 bases between. The CDR3 has 11 amino acids. CDR3 sequence (DNA): TGTGCCTGGGGAATCCGGGCTCGTTACACCTTC. Amino acids: CAWGIRARYTF.

The V and J genes are TRBV14 and TRBJ2-1, with D perhaps matching TRBD2 (6 bases). V shed 4 bases and J shed 7 bases, with 17 bases lying between them. The CDR3 runs to 15 residues. Germline V gene lookup returns CDR1 SGHDN and CDR2 FVKESK. CDR3 residues: CASSLRQGLRNEQFF. CDR3 nucleotides: TGTGCCAGCAGCCTCCGGCAGGGACTGCGAAATGAGCAGTTCTTC.

The chain uses TRBV14 and TRBJ1-2; the match to TRBD1 covers 7 bases. Trimming took 4 bases from V and 1 from J; bases not matched to a gene: 3. This CDR3 contains 14 residues. From germline, CDR1 is SGHDN and CDR2 FVKESK. As DNA, the CDR3 is TGTGCCAGCAGCCGGGACAGTCTTAACTATGGCTACACCTTC. Its protein is CASSRDSLNYGYTF.

The V call is TRBV28, the J call TRBJ1-5; 7 bases are a match to TRBD1. The germline V gene has CDR1 MDHEN and CDR2 SYDVKM. The junction had 10 bases not matched to a gene; V was cut back by 5 bases and J by 9 bases. The CDR3 runs to 14 residues. CDR3 bases: TGTGCCAGCAGTCCCAGGGATCACAGGGGGCCCCAGCATTTT. This codes for CASSPRDHRGPQHF. Drawing the rest from reference TRBV28 and TRBJ1-5, the complete variable domain is DVKVTQSSRYLVKRTGEKVFLECVQDMDHENMFWYRQDPGLGLRLIYFSYDVKMKEKGDIPEGYSVSREKKERFSLILESASTNQTSMYLCASSPRDHRGPQHFGDGTRLSIL.

The J gene is TRBJ1-6, the V gene TRBV11-2; maybe TRBD1 (5 bases). The V end was cut by 5 bases, the J end by 12 bases, with 32 bases between. Germline V gives CDR1 SGHAT, CDR2 FQNNGV. The CDR3 consists of 19 residues. Here the CDR3 DNA reads TGTGCCAGCAGCCAAAGCACTCCAGGGTGGGGAAGGCTTTATAGACCCCTCCACTTT. Translating gives CASSQSTPGWGRLYRPLHF.